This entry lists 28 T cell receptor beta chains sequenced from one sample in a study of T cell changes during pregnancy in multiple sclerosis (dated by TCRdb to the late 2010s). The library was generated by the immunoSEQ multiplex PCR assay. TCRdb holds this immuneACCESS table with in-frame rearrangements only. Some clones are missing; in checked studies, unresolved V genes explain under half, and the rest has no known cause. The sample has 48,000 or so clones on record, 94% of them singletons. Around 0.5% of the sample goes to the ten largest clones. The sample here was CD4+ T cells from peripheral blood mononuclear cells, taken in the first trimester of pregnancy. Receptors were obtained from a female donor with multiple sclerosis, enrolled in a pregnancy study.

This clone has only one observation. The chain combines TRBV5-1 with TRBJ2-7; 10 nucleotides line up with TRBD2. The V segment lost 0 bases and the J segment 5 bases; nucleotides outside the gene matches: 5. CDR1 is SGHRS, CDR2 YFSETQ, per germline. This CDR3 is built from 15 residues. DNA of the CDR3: TGCGCCAGCAGCTTGGCCCAGCGGGGGGGCCACGAGCAGTACTTC. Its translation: CASSLAQRGGHEQYF.

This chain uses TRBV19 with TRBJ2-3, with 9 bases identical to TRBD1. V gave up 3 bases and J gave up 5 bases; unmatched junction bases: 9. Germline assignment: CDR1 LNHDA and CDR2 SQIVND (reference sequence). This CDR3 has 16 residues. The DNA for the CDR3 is TGTGCCAGTAGTATCGGGCCGACAGGGGGTCAAGATACGCAGTATTTT. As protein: CASSIGPTGGQDTQYF.

CDR3: CASTGQGGGEKLFF. CDR3 DNA: TGTGCCAGCACTGGACAGGGAGGGGGTGAAAAACTGTTTTTT. The chain couples TRBV2 to TRBJ1-4; 8 bases are a match to TRBD1. The CDR3 covers 14 residues. Germline V lookup: CDR1 SNHLY, CDR2 FYNNEI. With V trimmed by 7 bases and J by 7 bases, 8 bases remained unmatched.

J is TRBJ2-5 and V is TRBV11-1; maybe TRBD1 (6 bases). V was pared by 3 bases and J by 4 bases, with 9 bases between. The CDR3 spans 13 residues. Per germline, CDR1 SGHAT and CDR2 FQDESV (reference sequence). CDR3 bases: TGTGCCAGCAGCTTGCCGACAGGAGAGACCCAGTACTTC. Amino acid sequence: CASSLPTGETQYF.

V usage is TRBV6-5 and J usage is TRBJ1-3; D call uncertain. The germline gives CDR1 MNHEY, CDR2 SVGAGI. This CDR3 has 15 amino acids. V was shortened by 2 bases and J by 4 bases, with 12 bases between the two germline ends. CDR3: CASSYGRPRGNTIYF. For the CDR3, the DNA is TGTGCCAGCAGTTACGGCAGGCCAAGAGGAAACACCATATATTTT.

The CDR3 sequence is CASRRDGLPPDTQYF. The CDR3 DNA is TGTGCCAGCAGGCGGGACGGCCTCCCCCCAGATACGCAGTATTTT. V usage is TRBV27 and J usage is TRBJ2-3; possible D gene TRBD2, 6 bases. Germline V gives CDR1 MNHEY, CDR2 SMNVEV (reference sequence). V shed 6 bases and J shed 4 bases, with 17 bases lying between them. This CDR3 is 15 amino acids long.

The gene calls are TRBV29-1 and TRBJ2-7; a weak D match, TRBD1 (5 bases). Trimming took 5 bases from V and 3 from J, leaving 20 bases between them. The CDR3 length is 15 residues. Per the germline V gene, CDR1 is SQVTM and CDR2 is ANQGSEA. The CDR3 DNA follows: TGCAGCGTTAAGCCAACAGGTCCGCTCTTCTACGAGCAGTACTTC. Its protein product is CSVKPTGPLFYEQYF.

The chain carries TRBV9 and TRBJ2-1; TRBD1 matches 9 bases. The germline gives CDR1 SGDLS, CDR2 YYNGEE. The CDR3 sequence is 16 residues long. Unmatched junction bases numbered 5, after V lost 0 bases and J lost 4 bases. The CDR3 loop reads CASSVAGDRVYNEQFF. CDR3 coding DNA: TGTGCCAGCAGCGTAGCTGGGGACAGGGTGTACAATGAGCAGTTCTTC.

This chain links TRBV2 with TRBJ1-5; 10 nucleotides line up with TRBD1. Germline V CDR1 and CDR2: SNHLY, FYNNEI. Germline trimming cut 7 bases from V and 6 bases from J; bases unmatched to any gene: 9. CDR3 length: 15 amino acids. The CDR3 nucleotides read TGTGCCAGCACGGCCGACAGGGGGCATGGTCAGCCCCAGCATTTT. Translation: CASTADRGHGQPQHF.

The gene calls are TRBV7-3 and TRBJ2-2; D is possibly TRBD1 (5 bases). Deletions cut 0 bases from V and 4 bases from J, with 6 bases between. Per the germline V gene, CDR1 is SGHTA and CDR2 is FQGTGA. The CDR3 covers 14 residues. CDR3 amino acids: CASSLTDSTGELFF. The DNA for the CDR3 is TGTGCCAGCAGCTTAACCGACAGCACCGGGGAGCTGTTTTTT.

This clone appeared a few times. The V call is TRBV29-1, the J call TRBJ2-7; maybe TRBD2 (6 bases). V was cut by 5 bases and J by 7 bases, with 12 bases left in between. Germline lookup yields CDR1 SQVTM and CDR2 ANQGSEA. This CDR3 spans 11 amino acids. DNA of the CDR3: TGCAGCGTTCGCACGGCGGGAGAGCAGTACTTC. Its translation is CSVRTAGEQYF.

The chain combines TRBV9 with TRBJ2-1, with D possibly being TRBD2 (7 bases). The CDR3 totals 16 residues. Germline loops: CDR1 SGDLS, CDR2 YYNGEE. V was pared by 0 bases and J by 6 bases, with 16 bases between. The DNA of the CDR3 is TGTGCCAGCAGCGTAGTCTCGGGGGGAGGGGGCAATGAGCAGTTCTTC. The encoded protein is CASSVVSGGGGNEQFF.

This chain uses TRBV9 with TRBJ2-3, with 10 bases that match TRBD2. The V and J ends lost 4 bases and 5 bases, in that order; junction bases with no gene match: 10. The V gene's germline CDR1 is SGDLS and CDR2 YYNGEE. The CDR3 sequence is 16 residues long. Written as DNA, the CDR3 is TGTGCCAGCAGCACGCTAGCGGGGGAAGGGGTAGATACGCAGTATTTT. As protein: CASSTLAGEGVDTQYF. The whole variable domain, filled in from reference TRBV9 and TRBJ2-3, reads DSGVTQTPKHLITATGQRVTLRCSPRSGDLSVYWYQQSLDQGLQFLIQYYNGEERAKGNILERFSAQQFPDLHSELNLSSLELGDSALYFCASSTLAGEGVDTQYFGPGTRLTVL.

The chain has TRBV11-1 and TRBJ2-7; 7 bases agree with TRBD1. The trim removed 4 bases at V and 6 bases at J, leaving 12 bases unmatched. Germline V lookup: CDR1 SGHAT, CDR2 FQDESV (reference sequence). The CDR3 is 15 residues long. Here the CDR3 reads CASSCLQGPECEQYF. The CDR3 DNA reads TGTGCCAGCAGCTGCCTACAGGGGCCGGAGTGCGAGCAGTACTTC.

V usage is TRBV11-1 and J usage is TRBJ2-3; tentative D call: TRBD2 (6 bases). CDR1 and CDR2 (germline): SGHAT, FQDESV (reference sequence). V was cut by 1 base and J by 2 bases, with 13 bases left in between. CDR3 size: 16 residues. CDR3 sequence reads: CASSLGQAGITDTQYF. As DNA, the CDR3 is TGTGCCAGCAGCTTAGGGCAGGCGGGAATCACAGATACGCAGTATTTT.

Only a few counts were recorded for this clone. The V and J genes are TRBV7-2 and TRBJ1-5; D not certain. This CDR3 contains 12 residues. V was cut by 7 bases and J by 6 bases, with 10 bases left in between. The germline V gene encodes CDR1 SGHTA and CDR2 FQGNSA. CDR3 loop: CASNRGSQPQHF. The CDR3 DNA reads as TGTGCCAGCAACCGAGGATCTCAGCCCCAGCATTTT.

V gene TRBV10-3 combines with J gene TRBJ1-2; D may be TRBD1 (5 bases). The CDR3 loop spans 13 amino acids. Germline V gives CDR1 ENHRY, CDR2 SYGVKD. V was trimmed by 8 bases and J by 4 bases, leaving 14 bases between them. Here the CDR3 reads CAIWSEGSYGYTF. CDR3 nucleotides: TGTGCCATCTGGTCGGAGGGGAGCTATGGCTACACCTTC.

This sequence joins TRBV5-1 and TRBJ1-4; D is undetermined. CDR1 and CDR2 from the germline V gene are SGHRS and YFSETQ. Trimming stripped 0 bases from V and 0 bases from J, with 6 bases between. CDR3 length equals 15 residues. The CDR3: CASSLARATNEKLFF. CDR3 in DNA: TGCGCCAGCAGCTTGGCACGGGCAACTAATGAAAAACTGTTTTTT. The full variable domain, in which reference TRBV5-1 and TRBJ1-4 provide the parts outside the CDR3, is KAGVTQTPRYLIKTRGQQVTLSCSPISGHRSVSWYQQTPGQGLQFLFEYFSETQRNKGNFPGRFSGRQFSNSRSEMNVSTLELGDSALYLCASSLARATNEKLFFGSGTQLSVL.

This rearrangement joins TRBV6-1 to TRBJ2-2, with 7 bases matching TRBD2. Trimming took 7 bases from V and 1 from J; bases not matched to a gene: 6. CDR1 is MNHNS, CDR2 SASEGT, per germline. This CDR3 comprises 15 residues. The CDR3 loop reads CASTGGDLNTGELFF. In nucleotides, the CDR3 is TGTGCCAGCACTGGGGGGGACCTGAACACCGGGGAGCTGTTTTTT.

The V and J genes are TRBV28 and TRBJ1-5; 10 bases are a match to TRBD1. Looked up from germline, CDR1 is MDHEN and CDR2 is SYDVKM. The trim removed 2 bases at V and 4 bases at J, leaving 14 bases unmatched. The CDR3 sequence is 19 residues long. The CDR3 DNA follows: TGTGCCAGCAGTTTAGGGGTAGGGGGACAGGGGCCGATTAATCAGCCCCAGCATTTT. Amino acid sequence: CASSLGVGGQGPINQPQHF.

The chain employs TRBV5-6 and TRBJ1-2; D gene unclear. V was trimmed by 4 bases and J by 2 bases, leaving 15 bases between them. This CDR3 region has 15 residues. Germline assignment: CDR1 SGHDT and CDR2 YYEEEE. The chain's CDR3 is CASSALGRPNYGYTF. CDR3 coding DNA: TGTGCCAGCAGCGCGCTCGGGAGGCCCAACTATGGCTACACCTTC.

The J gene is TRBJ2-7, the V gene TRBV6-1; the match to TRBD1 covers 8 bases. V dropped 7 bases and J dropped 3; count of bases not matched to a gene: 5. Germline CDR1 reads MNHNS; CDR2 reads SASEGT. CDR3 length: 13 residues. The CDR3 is CASTVDRDYEQYF. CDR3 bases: TGTGCCAGCACCGTGGACAGGGACTACGAGCAGTACTTC.

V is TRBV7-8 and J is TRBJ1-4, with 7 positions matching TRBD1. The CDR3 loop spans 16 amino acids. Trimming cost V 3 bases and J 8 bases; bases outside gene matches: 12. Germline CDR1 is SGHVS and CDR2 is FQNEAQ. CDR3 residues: CASSLGVGQRQEKLFF. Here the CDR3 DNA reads TGTGCCAGCAGCTTGGGGGTGGGACAGAGACAAGAAAAACTGTTTTTT.

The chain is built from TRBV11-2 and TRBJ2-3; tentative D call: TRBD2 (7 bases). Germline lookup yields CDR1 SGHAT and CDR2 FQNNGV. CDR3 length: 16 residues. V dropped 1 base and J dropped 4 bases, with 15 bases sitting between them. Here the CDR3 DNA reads TGTGCCAGCAGCTTAGGAGGCGGGGGCGGGGCAGATACGCAGTATTTT. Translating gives CASSLGGGGGADTQYF.

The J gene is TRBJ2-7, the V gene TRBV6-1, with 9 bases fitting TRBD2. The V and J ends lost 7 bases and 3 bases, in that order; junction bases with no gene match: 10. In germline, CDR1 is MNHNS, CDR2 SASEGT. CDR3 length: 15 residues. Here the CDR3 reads CASIGPSGAGYEQYF. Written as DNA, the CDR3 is TGTGCCAGCATCGGGCCTAGCGGGGCCGGCTACGAGCAGTACTTC.

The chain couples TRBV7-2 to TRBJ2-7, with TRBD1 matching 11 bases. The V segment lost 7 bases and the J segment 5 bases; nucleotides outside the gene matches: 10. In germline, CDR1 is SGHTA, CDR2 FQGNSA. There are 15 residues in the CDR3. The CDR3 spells CASTLRTGGSHEQYF. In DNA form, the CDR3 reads TGTGCCAGCACCCTTCGGACAGGGGGCAGCCACGAGCAGTACTTC.

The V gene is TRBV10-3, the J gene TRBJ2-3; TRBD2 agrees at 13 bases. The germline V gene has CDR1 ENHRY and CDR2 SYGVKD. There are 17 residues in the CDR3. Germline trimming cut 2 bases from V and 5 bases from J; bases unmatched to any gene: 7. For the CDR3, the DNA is TGTGCCATCAGTGAGCGCACTAGCGGGGGGGCGATAGATACGCAGTATTTT. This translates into CAISERTSGGAIDTQYF.

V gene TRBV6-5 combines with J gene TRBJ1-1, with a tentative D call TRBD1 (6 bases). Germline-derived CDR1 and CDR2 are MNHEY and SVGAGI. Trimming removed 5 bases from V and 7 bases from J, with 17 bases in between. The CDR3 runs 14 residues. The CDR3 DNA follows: TGTGCCAGCAGTATACAGGGTATTTACGGTGAAGCTTTCTTT. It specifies CASSIQGIYGEAFF.